This T cell receptor (beta chain) is from a study of shared clonotypes between healthy human individuals. Across the study: Each donor's CD8 memory used one plate, CD8 naive two, each CD4 subset three.

The repertoire was sequenced with immunoSEQ multiplex PCR; TCRdb's copy has only in-frame clones and lacks some. The repertoire holds over a million clones, 95% to 97% seen once, with 1.2% in the top ten. In regard to this clone: Its antigen is currently unknown. Germline is not matched at one junction end, which may reflect a read error.

Study-level results: Roughly 5% was the fraction of naive CD4 clonotypes found shared across a handful of donors. Richness estimates generally favored naive over memory subsets.

Germline CDR1 is SSHAT and CDR2 is FNYEAQ (reference sequence). CDR3 size: 13 residues. The TCR originated in a young man in good health. The source material was naive CD4+ T cells sorted from blood. Subset: CD45RA+ positively selected. The chain uses TRBV7-7 and TRBJ2-7; 7 nucleotides align to TRBD1. In nucleotides, the CDR3 is TGTGCTAGCAGCAAACGGGACAGCTACGAGCAGTACTTC. Its protein is CASSKRDSYEQYF.